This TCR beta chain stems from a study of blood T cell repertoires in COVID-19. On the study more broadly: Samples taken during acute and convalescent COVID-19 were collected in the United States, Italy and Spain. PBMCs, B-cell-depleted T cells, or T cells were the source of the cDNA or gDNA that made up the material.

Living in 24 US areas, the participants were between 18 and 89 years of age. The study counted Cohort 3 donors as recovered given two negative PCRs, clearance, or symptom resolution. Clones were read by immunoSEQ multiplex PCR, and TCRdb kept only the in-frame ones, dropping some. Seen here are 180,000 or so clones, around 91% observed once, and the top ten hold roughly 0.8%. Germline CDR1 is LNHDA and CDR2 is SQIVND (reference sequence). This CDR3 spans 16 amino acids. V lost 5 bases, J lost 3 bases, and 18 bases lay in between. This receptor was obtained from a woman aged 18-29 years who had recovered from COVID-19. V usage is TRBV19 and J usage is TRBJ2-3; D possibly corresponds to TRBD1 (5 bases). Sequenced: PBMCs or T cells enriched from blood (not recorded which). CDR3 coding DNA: TGTGCCAGTAGTCCCCACCTAGGGAAGGGGACAGATACGCAGTATTTT. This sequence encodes CASSPHLGKGTDTQYF.